One sample yielded the 29 T cell receptor beta chains listed below, sequenced in a study of blood T cell repertoires in COVID-19. Some clones are missing from TCRdb's copy, which holds only in-frame ones; the method was immunoSEQ multiplex PCR. The table records roughly 200,000 clones, about 85% of them present only once. The sequencing sample was made of peripheral blood. These receptors all come from a man in his sixties with active or convalescent COVID-19.

This clone was observed a few times. V usage is TRBV2 and J usage is TRBJ2-1, with TRBD1 identical over 9 bases. The V gene end was trimmed by 6 bases and the J gene end by 7 bases; junction bases not matched to a gene: 4. The CDR3 length is 13 residues. CDR1 and CDR2 from the germline V gene are SNHLY and FYNNEI. CDR3 DNA sequence: TGTGCCAGCAGGGGACAGGGTGTGAATGAGCAGTTCTTC. It is translated as CASRGQGVNEQFF.

This sequence joins TRBV5-1 and TRBJ1-1; a weak D match, TRBD1 (5 bases). Trimming took 1 base from V and 2 from J, leaving 15 bases between them. CDR3 length: 16 residues. Germline V gives CDR1 SGHRS, CDR2 YFSETQ. The CDR3 nucleotides are TGCGCCAGCAGCTTGTGGGGTCTCACAGGAAACACTGAAGCTTTCTTT. Protein product: CASSLWGLTGNTEAFF. Filled out from reference TRBV5-1 and TRBJ1-1, the complete variable domain reads KAGVTQTPRYLIKTRGQQVTLSCSPISGHRSVSWYQQTPGQGLQFLFEYFSETQRNKGNFPGRFSGRQFSNSRSEMNVSTLELGDSALYLCASSLWGLTGNTEAFFGQGTRLTVV.

The gene calls are TRBV6-1 and TRBJ1-6, with D perhaps TRBD1 (6 bases). V was pared by 1 base and J by 10 bases, with 14 bases between. Looked up from germline, CDR1 is MNHNS and CDR2 is SASEGT. The CDR3 covers 15 residues. CDR3 sequence: CASSEGRGGGSPLHF. In DNA, the CDR3 is TGTGCCAGCAGTGAAGGCCGGGGGGGCGGATCACCCCTCCACTTT.

This clone appeared a few times. This chain connects TRBV3-1 (or the pseudogene TRBV3-2) to TRBJ1-2; D gene ambiguous. Germline V lookup: CDR1 LGHDT, CDR2 YNNKEL (reference sequence). This CDR3 comprises 14 residues. Trimming shortened V by 4 bases and J by 9 bases, and 18 bases separated the two germline ends. CDR3 coding DNA: TGTGCCAGCAGCCTTCTAGACCGACCTAGAAGCTACACCTTC. Its protein is CASSLLDRPRSYTF.

The V and J genes are TRBV5-6 and TRBJ2-2, with D hard to call. The germline gives CDR1 SGHDT, CDR2 YYEEEE. The ends were cut back, 0 bases at V and 6 bases at J, with 9 bases in the middle. The CDR3 covers 14 residues. CDR3 coding DNA: TGTGCCAGCAGCTTGGTTCAGGTCCCCGGGGAGCTGTTTTTT. Its translation: CASSLVQVPGELFF.

The rearrangement uses TRBV2 and TRBJ1-1; D is unclear. Germline CDR1 is SNHLY and CDR2 is FYNNEI. The CDR3 contains 13 residues. Trimming cost V 2 bases and J 6 bases, with 10 bases left between them. CDR3 sequence (DNA): TGTGCCAGCAGTGAAAGTTTAGGAGCTGAAGCTTTCTTT. Protein: CASSESLGAEAFF.

V and J are TRBV10-3 and TRBJ2-2, with TRBD2 matching 12 bases. Trimming took 7 bases from V and 0 from J; bases not matched to a gene: 3. Germline values: CDR1 ENHRY, CDR2 SYGVKD. The length of the CDR3 is 16 residues. The chain's CDR3 is CAIKGLAGSNTGELFF. CDR3 DNA: TGTGCCATCAAAGGACTAGCGGGGTCGAACACCGGGGAGCTGTTTTTT.

The V gene is TRBV19, the J gene TRBJ1-5; 9 positions match TRBD1. This CDR3 contains 15 residues. The V segment lost 6 bases and the J segment 7 bases; nucleotides outside the gene matches: 10. In germline, CDR1 is LNHDA, CDR2 SQIVND (reference sequence). The CDR3 coding sequence is TGTGCCAGTAGCCCAGGGACAGGGTCTTGGCAGCCCCAGCATTTT. Translated: CASSPGTGSWQPQHF.

V and J are TRBV19 and TRBJ1-1, with D uncertain. CDR1 is LNHDA, CDR2 SQIVND, per germline (reference sequence). Trimming pared 8 bases from V and 11 bases from J, leaving 12 bases between. This CDR3 has 10 amino acids. CDR3 DNA: TGTGCCAGTGGGAGTGTTAATGCTTTCTTT. This codes for CASGSVNAFF.

The rearrangement links TRBV20-1 to TRBJ1-2; D uncertain. The CDR3 extends over 9 amino acids. Trimming shortened V by 6 bases and J by 6 bases, and 5 bases separated the two germline ends. Per the germline V gene, CDR1 is DFQATT and CDR2 is SNEGSKA (reference sequence). The CDR3 is CSARDGYTF. The DNA for the CDR3 is TGCAGTGCCCGAGATGGCTACACCTTC.

The rearrangement links TRBV5-4 to TRBJ2-2, with 10 positions matching TRBD1. Germline loops: CDR1 SGHNT, CDR2 YYREEE (reference sequence). J gave up 8 bases and V 4 bases, and 5 bases lay outside the gene matches. This CDR3 has 14 amino acids. CDR3 amino acids: CASSRQGARGELFF. In DNA form, the CDR3 reads TGTGCCAGCAGCAGACAGGGGGCTAGGGGGGAGCTGTTTTTT.

This clone came up a few times. J is TRBJ1-6 and V is TRBV27; 10 positions match TRBD1. With 3 bases clipped from V and 10 bases from J, the junction kept 6 bases outside the gene matches. The CDR3 is 15 residues long. Looked up from germline, CDR1 is MNHEY and CDR2 is SMNVEV (reference sequence). CDR3 amino acids: CASSFGQGGFSPLHF. The DNA for the CDR3 is TGTGCCAGCAGTTTTGGACAGGGGGGGTTCTCACCCCTCCACTTT.

The chain carries TRBV15 and TRBJ1-5; tentative D call: TRBD1 (6 bases). Trimming took 1 base from V and 4 from J, leaving 8 bases between them. Germline CDR1 and CDR2: LNHNV and YYDKDF (reference sequence). The CDR3 extends over 14 amino acids. The CDR3 region is CATSRGRGNQPQHF. CDR3 nucleotides: TGTGCCACCAGCAGAGGTAGGGGGAATCAGCCCCAGCATTTT.

The V and J genes are TRBV2 and TRBJ1-4; D remains unclear. Germline V gives CDR1 SNHLY, CDR2 FYNNEI. Trimming pared 8 bases from V and 8 bases from J, leaving 9 bases between. The CDR3 totals 11 residues. The CDR3 DNA sequence: TGTGCCAGCGAGGAGAGCGAAAAACTGTTTTTT. This translates into CASEESEKLFF.

This clone was recorded a few times. The V gene is TRBV6-5, the J gene TRBJ1-1; weak D call: TRBD1 (6 bases). CDR3 length equals 14 residues. The V end was cut by 2 bases, the J end by 6 bases, with 13 bases between. CDR1 is MNHEY, CDR2 SVGAGI, per germline. The CDR3 DNA is TGTGCCAGCAGTTACGGTGCGGGGGGCGCTGAAGCTTTCTTT. Encoded protein: CASSYGAGGAEAFF.

This clone was found a few times. The rearrangement joins TRBV24-1 to TRBJ2-7; 8 bases match TRBD2. The CDR3 contains 14 residues. V dropped 10 bases and J dropped 5; count of bases not matched to a gene: 12. Germline lookup yields CDR1 KGHDR and CDR2 SFDVKD. The CDR3: CATPGGVASNEQYF. In nucleotides, the CDR3 is TGTGCCACACCGGGGGGGGTAGCCTCTAACGAGCAGTACTTC.

This chain connects TRBV18 to TRBJ1-1; D unclear. V lost 2 bases to trimming and J lost 0 bases, with 16 bases between them. The CDR3 consists of 17 residues. The germline V gene encodes CDR1 KGHSH and CDR2 LQKENI. CDR3 loop: CASSPFPLLIMNTEAFF. For the CDR3, the DNA is TGTGCCAGCTCACCATTTCCTCTCCTTATTATGAACACTGAAGCTTTCTTT.

This clone was seen a few times. The rearrangement uses TRBV7-9 and TRBJ2-2; D is unresolved. The V and J ends lost 4 bases and 0 bases respectively, with 9 bases between them. The CDR3 runs to 15 residues. Germline V gives CDR1 SEHNR, CDR2 FQNEAQ (reference sequence). CDR3 DNA: TGTGCCAGCAGCTCCTACCAGGCGAACACCGGGGAGCTGTTTTTT. Its protein product is CASSSYQANTGELFF.

This clone was observed a single time. The V and J genes are TRBV2 and TRBJ2-7, with TRBD1 matching over 11 bases. V shed 0 bases, J shed 6 bases, and the junction held 1 base outside the gene matches. Looked up from germline, CDR1 is SNHLY and CDR2 is FYNNEI. The CDR3 is 14 amino acids. CDR3 nucleotide sequence: TGTGCCAGCAGTGAAGCTGGGACAGGGGGCGAGCAGTACTTC. Protein: CASSEAGTGGEQYF. The full variable domain, completed using reference TRBV2 and TRBJ2-7, is EPEVTQTPSHQVTQMGQEVILRCVPISNHLYFYWYRQILGQKVEFLVSFYNNEISEKSEIFDDQFSVERPDGSNFTLKIRSTKLEDSAMYFCASSEAGTGGEQYFGPGTRLTVT.

This chain connects TRBV10-3 to TRBJ1-3; 9 bases agree with TRBD1. The CDR3 covers 13 residues. V shed 11 bases, J shed 2 bases, and the junction held 4 bases outside the gene matches. CDR1 and CDR2 (germline): ENHRY, SYGVKD. The CDR3 reads CAEGQGPGNTIYF. In nucleotides, the CDR3 is TGTGCCGAGGGACAGGGACCTGGAAACACCATATATTTT.

This sequence joins TRBV19 and TRBJ1-5, with 10 positions matching TRBD1. The CDR3 covers 14 residues. V lost 7 bases to trimming and J lost 7 bases; unmatched junction nucleotides: 7. Germline V gives CDR1 LNHDA, CDR2 SQIVND (reference sequence). CDR3 bases: TGTGCCAGTACCCCGGGACAGGGGACCCAGCCCCAGCATTTT. Amino acids: CASTPGQGTQPQHF.

This chain connects TRBV5-1 to TRBJ2-2, with 8 bases lining up with TRBD2. The CDR3 extends over 14 amino acids. CDR1 is SGHRS, CDR2 YFSETQ, per germline. With 5 bases clipped from V and 4 bases from J, the junction kept 4 bases outside the gene matches. CDR3 nucleotide sequence: TGCGCCAGCAGTACTAGCGGATCCACCGGGGAGCTGTTTTTT. Translation: CASSTSGSTGELFF.

This clone is a singleton in its sample. The chain couples TRBV24-1 to TRBJ2-3; the match to TRBD1 covers 10 bases. Per germline, CDR1 KGHDR and CDR2 SFDVKD. There are 16 residues in the CDR3. Unmatched junction bases numbered 6, after V lost 4 bases and J lost 3 bases. The CDR3 region has the DNA TGTGCCACCAGTGACTCCGGGACAGGGGAGACAGATACGCAGTATTTT. It yields the protein CATSDSGTGETDTQYF.

This chain connects TRBV10-1 to TRBJ2-5; 9 nucleotides match TRBD2. This CDR3 region has 16 residues. Germline values: CDR1 WNHNN, CDR2 SYGVQD (reference sequence). V lost 3 bases, J lost 3 bases, and 8 bases stayed unmatched. CDR3 in DNA: TGCGCCAGCAGTGATCCGCGGGGGGGCCAGGAAGAGACCCAGTACTTC. It is translated as CASSDPRGGQEETQYF.

The rearrangement links TRBV27 to TRBJ1-6; D is unresolved. Germline loops: CDR1 MNHEY, CDR2 SMNVEV (reference sequence). This CDR3 comprises 16 residues. V lost 5 bases and J 1 base, leaving 12 bases between the germline ends. CDR3 sequence reads: CASSRSPSSYNSPLHF. DNA of the CDR3: TGTGCCAGCAGTCGCTCCCCGAGTTCCTATAATTCACCCCTCCACTTT.

CDR3 sequence: CASSEYWGQTEAFF. The CDR3 region has the DNA TGTGCCAGCAGTGAATATTGGGGACAAACTGAAGCTTTCTTT. The chain uses TRBV6-1 and TRBJ1-1, with TRBD1 as a possible D gene (6 bases). CDR1 is MNHNS, CDR2 SASEGT, per germline. The CDR3 length is 14 residues. V gave up 2 bases and J gave up 5 bases, with 12 bases separating them.

On this clone itself: The sample has other DNA sequences that encode this CDR3 too. J is TRBJ2-3 and V is TRBV9; 9 nucleotides line up with TRBD1. Looked up from germline, CDR1 is SGDLS and CDR2 is YYNGEE. Trimming cost V 3 bases and J 4 bases; bases outside gene matches: 3. This CDR3 contains 14 residues. CDR3 in amino acids: CASSAGQGPDTQYF. Here the CDR3 DNA reads TGTGCCAGCAGCGCGGGACAGGGTCCAGATACGCAGTATTTT.

The V call is TRBV4-1, the J call TRBJ2-3; 7 bases are shared with TRBD1. CDR3 length: 16 amino acids. The J segment lost 0 bases and the V segment lost 2 bases, leaving 5 bases of the junction unmatched. CDR1 is MGHRA and CDR2 is YSYEKL in the germline V gene. CDR3 sequence reads: CASSQRDSLSTDTQYF. CDR3 nucleotides: TGCGCCAGCAGCCAAAGGGACAGCCTAAGCACAGATACGCAGTATTTT.

Here the CDR3 DNA reads TGTGCCAGTAGTATGCCAGGGTGGTCCTATGGCTACACCTTC. Its protein product is CASSMPGWSYGYTF. This chain connects TRBV19 to TRBJ1-2; tentative D call: TRBD1 (5 bases). V was cut by 3 bases and J by 4 bases, with 12 bases left in between. Per the germline V gene, CDR1 is LNHDA and CDR2 is SQIVND (reference sequence). The CDR3 consists of 14 residues.